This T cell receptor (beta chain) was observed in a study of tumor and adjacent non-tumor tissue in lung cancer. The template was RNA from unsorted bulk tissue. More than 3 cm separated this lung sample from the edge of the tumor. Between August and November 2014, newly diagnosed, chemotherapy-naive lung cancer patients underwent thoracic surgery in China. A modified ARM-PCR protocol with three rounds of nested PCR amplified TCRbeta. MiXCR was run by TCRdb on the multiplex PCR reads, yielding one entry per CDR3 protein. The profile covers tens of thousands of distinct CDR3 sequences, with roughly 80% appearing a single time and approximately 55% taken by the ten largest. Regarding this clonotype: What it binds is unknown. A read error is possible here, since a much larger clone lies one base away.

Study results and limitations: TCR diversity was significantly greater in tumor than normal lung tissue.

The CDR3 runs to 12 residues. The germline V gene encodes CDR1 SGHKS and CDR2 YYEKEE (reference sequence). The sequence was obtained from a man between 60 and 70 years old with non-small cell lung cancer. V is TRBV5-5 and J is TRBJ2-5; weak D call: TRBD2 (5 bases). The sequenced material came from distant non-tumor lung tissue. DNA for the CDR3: TGTGCCAGCAGTGACGATGGGGAGACCCACTACTTC. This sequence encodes CASSDDGETHYF.